This entry describes one T cell receptor (beta chain). Antigen specificity is unknown. The entry originates in a study of T cell responses to AZD1222 COVID-19 vaccine. Study overall: Investigators merged groups given second doses at roughly 4 or roughly 12 weeks. Study-level results: Donors in the cohort were predominantly white British and more often female, and clonal diversity was possibly underestimated. Reports indicate that nearly half of spike-specific TCRs are directed at unmutated variant regions.

The protocol was immunoSEQ multiplex PCR, while the TCRdb copy is restricted to in-frame clones and leaves out a portion. The sample lists 130,000 or so clones, about nine tenths occurring once. The sequence was obtained from an adult in good health. The sample in question was peripheral blood, obtained on day 0 of AZD1222 vaccination.

The CDR3 bases are TGCGCCAGCAGCCGGACTGGACTTTTTGATTCACCCCTCCACTTT. It yields the protein CASSRTGLFDSPLHF. This chain joins TRBV4-3 and TRBJ1-6, with no clear D. Germline lookup yields CDR1 LGHNA and CDR2 YSLEER. The CDR3 runs to 15 residues. V was trimmed by 4 bases and J by 8 bases, leaving 15 bases between them.